The next 6 T cell receptor beta chains were all read from a single sample in a study of blood T cells in healthy people across ages. The use of a sample-barcoded 5' primer and a J-beta primer mix characterized a second PCR of about 6 to 12 cycles. Using its own MiXCR run on the 5' RACE reads, TCRdb lists one record per CDR3 protein. The repertoire has 800,000 to 950,000 distinct CDR3 sequences, about 34% of them found once; the top ten carry 10% to 15%. The sample was blood. These receptors originate from a man between 18 and 29 years old in good health.

This rearrangement joins TRBV4-3 to TRBJ1-1; D is undetermined. The germline gives CDR1 LGHNA, CDR2 YSLEER. The CDR3 has 14 amino acids. Deletions cut 0 bases from V and 9 bases from J, with 14 bases between. CDR3 sequence (DNA): TGCGCCAGCAGCCAAGAGTATGAGCAGACCCAAGCTTTCTTT. This encodes CASSQEYEQTQAFF.

This chain connects TRBV4-1 to TRBJ1-5; 9 positions agree with TRBD1. With V trimmed by 4 bases and J by 2 bases, 15 bases remained unmatched. CDR1 is MGHRA, CDR2 YSYEKL, per germline. The CDR3 extends over 19 amino acids. The CDR3: CASSRASEGTGQGNQPQHF. The CDR3 DNA reads as TGCGCCAGCAGCCGAGCTTCCGAAGGGACAGGGCAAGGCAATCAGCCCCAGCATTTT.

This clonotype was detected only a few times. The V gene is TRBV2, the J gene TRBJ2-1; D perhaps matches TRBD1 (5 bases). The CDR3 has 13 amino acids. Germline lookup yields CDR1 SNHLY and CDR2 FYNNEI. V was clipped by 4 bases and J by 9 bases, with 13 bases between them. In DNA form, the CDR3 reads TGTGCCAGCAGTGTGTTCGACAGAGCTGAGCAGTTCTTC. Translation: CASSVFDRAEQFF.

This clonotype was seen a handful of times. V usage is TRBV11-2 and J usage is TRBJ2-5; 7 bases align to TRBD1. The CDR3 has 15 amino acids. Germline V gene lookup returns CDR1 SGHAT and CDR2 FQNNGV. The V and J ends lost 6 bases and 2 bases, in that order; junction bases with no gene match: 9. The CDR3 DNA reads as TGTGCCAGCAGTTCTGTTTCGGGACAGCAAGAGACCCAGTACTTC. Encoded protein: CASSSVSGQQETQYF.

This clonotype was found a few times. The V gene is TRBV20-1, the J gene TRBJ2-7, with D possibly being TRBD1 or TRBD2 (5 bases each). V shed 6 bases and J shed 6 bases, with 21 bases lying between them. The germline CDR1 and CDR2 sequences are DFQATT and SNEGSKA (reference sequence). The CDR3 sequence is 14 residues long. DNA for the CDR3: TGCAGTGCGGGGCGGACTGTTTCCATCGGCGAGCAGTACTTC. It is translated as CSAGRTVSIGEQYF.

The gene calls are TRBV19 and TRBJ1-6, with unresolved D. Trimming pared 3 bases from V and 1 base from J, leaving 7 bases between. The germline V gene has CDR1 LNHDA and CDR2 SQIVND (reference sequence). The CDR3 has 15 residues. The CDR3 bases are TGTGCCAGTAGTATGGGATTTTCCTATAATTCACCCCTCCACTTT. It translates to CASSMGFSYNSPLHF.